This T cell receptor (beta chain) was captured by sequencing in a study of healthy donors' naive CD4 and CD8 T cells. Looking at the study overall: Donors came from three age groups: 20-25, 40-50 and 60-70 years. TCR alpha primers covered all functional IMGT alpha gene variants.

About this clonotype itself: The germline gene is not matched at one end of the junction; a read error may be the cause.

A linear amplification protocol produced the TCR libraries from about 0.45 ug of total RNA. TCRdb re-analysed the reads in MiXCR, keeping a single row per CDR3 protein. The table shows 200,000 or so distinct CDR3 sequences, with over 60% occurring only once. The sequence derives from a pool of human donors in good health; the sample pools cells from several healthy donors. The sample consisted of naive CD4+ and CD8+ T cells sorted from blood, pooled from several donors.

The CDR3 spells CASSRGPGRENEKLFF. The CDR3 nucleotides read TGCGCCAGCAGCCGCGGCCCCGGCAGGGAGAATGAAAAACTGTTTTTT. This sequence joins TRBV4-2 and TRBJ1-4, with a tentative D call TRBD1 (5 bases). The germline V gene has CDR1 LGHNA and CDR2 YNFKEQ. The CDR3 extends over 16 amino acids.